These T cell receptor beta chains were read from a single sample in a study of blood T cells in healthy people across ages. TCRdb independently ran MiXCR on the 5' RACE reads; one entry per CDR3 protein. Among around 1,900,000 distinct CDR3 sequences listed, 35% to 50% were seen once. Input material: blood. These receptors were collected from a human donor in good health. Each CDR3 is given with its conserved first and last residue. Fields, in order: D gene, clone size, V gene, J gene, CDR3 DNA, CDR3 protein. D genes are given only for firm matches. Not every row has a clone size; where given, it reads once, few, many or a size class.

>TRBD1|few|TRBV6-2/TRBV6-3|TRBJ2-7
TGTGCCAGCAGCCTGGACAGGGTAGACTACGAGCAGTACTTC
CASSLDRVDYEQYF
>-|-|TRBV7-9|TRBJ2-3
TGTGCCAGCAGCTCCCCTATTGCAGATACGCAGTATTTT
CASSSPIADTQYF
>-|few|TRBV5-1|TRBJ1-1
TGCGCCAGCAGCTTGGTGGGTAGTGGCACTGAAGCTTTCTTT
CASSLVGSGTEAFF
>-|few|TRBV15|TRBJ2-7
TGTGCCACCAGCAGAGTGGGCGGAGGCGAGCAGTACTTC
CATSRVGGGEQYF
>-|-|TRBV7-2|TRBJ2-4
TGTGCCAGCAGCTTAGCTAGCGTAGCCAAAAACATTCAGTACTTC
CASSLASVAKNIQYF
>TRBD1|once|TRBV19|TRBJ2-7
TGTGCCAGTAGTATTGGACAGGGGATCTACGAGCAGTACTTC
CASSIGQGIYEQYF
>-|few|TRBV6-5|TRBJ2-1
TGTGCCAGCAGTTACACGGGACACCTAGTCAATGAGCAGTTCTTC
CASSYTGHLVNEQFF
>TRBD1|-|TRBV28|TRBJ2-1
TGTGTCAGCAGTTTACCGGGACAGGTCCCATACAATGAGCAGTTCTTC
CVSSLPGQVPYNEQFF
>-|-|TRBV5-1|TRBJ2-3
TGCGCCAGCAGCCCGAGACGGGATAGGACAGATACGCAGTATTTT
CASSPRRDRTDTQYF
>TRBD2|-|TRBV11-2|TRBJ2-3
TGTGCCAGCAGCCCCCGGGACTACTCAGATACGCAGTATTTT
CASSPRDYSDTQYF
>TRBD1|few|TRBV10-3|TRBJ1-4
TGTGCCACCTCGCCCACCGACTCAGGGGGATTAGAAAAACTGTTTTTT
CATSPTDSGGLEKLFF
>TRBD1|few|TRBV7-9|TRBJ2-4
TGTGCCAGCAGCTTAGGAGGACAGGGAATTGACATTCAGTACTTC
CASSLGGQGIDIQYF
>-|-|TRBV10-3|TRBJ1-2
TGTGCCATCCTCCAGGAGGGAACCACACCTGCTGGTGGCTACACCTTC
CAILQEGTTPAGGYTF
>-|-|TRBV11-2|TRBJ2-3
TGTGCCAGCAGCTCCAACGGACGGTCGGGACTCGAATGCGATACGCAGTATTTT
CASSSNGRSGLECDTQYF
>TRBD1|-|TRBV6-4|TRBJ2-6
TGTGCCAGCAGTGGGACAGGGGGCGCGGGGGCCAACGCCCGGACTTTC
CASSGTGGAGANARTF
>TRBD1|-|TRBV28|TRBJ1-6
TGTGCCAGCAGTTTGCGGACAGGAGGAGCACCCCTCCACTTT
CASSLRTGGAPLHF
>-|-|TRBV28|TRBJ1-2
TGTGCCAGCGGTTTCCAGGGATTGGGGAACTATGGCTACACCTTC
CASGFQGLGNYGYTF